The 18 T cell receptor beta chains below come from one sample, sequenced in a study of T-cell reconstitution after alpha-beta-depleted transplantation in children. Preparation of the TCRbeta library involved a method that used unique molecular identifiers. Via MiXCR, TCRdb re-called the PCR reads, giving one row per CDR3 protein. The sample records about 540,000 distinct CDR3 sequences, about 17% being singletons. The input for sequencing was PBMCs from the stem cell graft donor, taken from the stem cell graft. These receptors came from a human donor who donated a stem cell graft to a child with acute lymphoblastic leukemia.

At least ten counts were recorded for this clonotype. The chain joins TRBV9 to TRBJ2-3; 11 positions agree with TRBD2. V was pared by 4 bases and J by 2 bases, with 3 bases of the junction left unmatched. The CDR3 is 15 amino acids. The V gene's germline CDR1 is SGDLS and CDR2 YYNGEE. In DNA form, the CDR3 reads TGTGCCAGCAGCCTGGGACTAGCGGACACAGATACGCAGTATTTT. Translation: CASSLGLADTDTQYF.

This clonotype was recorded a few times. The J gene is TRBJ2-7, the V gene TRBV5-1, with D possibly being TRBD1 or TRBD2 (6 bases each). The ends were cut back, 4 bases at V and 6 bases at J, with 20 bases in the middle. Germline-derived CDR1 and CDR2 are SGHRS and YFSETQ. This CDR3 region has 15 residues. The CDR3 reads CASSLGGGPYVEQYF. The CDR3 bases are TGCGCCAGCAGCCTAGGGGGAGGACCGTACGTCGAGCAGTACTTC.

Here the CDR3 DNA reads TGTGCCAGCAGCTTGAAGGGCTCCACTGAAGCTTTCTTT. This gives the protein CASSLKGSTEAFF. The V and J genes are TRBV5-5 and TRBJ1-1; D is unresolved. The CDR3 has 13 residues. Trimming pared 1 base from V and 4 bases from J, leaving 8 bases between. Germline V lookup: CDR1 SGHKS, CDR2 YYEKEE (reference sequence).

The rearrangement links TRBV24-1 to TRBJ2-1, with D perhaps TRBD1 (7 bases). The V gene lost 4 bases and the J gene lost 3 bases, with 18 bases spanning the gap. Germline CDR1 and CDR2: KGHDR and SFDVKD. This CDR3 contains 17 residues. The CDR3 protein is CATSEKGRRGVYNEQFF. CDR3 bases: TGTGCCACCAGTGAAAAAGGGCGCAGGGGGGTCTACAATGAGCAGTTCTTC.

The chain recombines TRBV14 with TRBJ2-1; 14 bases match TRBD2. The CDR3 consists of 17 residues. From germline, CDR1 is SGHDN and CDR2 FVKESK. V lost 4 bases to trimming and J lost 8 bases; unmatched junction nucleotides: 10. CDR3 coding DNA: TGTGCCAGCAGCCCCTGGGGGACTAGCGGGAGTGACGATGAGCAGTTCTTC. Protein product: CASSPWGTSGSDDEQFF.

The CDR3 here is CASSGGTGAQETQYF. CDR3 DNA sequence: TGTGCCAGCAGCGGAGGGACAGGGGCCCAAGAGACCCAGTACTTC. The chain recombines TRBV7-7 with TRBJ2-5, with 10 bases matching TRBD1. J lost 1 base, V lost 5 bases, and 4 bases had no gene match. CDR1 is SSHAT, CDR2 FNYEAQ, per germline (reference sequence). This CDR3 has 15 amino acids.

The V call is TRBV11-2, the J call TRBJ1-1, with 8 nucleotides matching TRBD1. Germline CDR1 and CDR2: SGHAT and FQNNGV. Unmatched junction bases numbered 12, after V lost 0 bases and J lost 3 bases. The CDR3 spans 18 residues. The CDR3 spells CASSLDQSGQGWYTEAFF. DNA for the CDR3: TGTGCCAGCAGCTTAGATCAATCCGGACAGGGATGGTACACTGAAGCTTTCTTT.

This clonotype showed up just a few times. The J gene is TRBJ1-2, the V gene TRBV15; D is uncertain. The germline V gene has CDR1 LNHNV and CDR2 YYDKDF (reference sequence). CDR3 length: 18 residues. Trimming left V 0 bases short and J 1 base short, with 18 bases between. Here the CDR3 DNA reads TGTGCCACCAGCAGAGACAGCTCGCGGACCGATGATAACTATGGCTACACCTTC. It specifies CATSRDSSRTDDNYGYTF.

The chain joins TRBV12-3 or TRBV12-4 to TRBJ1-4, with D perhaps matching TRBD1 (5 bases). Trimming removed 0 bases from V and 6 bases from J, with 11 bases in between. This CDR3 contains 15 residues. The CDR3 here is CASSLARRADEKLFF. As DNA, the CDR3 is TGTGCCAGCAGTTTAGCGCGCAGGGCCGATGAAAAACTGTTTTTT.

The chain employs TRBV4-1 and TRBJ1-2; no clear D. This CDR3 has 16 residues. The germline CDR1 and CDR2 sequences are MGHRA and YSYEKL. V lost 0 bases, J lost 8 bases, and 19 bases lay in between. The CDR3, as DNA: TGCGCCAGCAGCCAAGAGCCCCGGACGGAGGCGGGGGGCTACACCTTC. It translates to CASSQEPRTEAGGYTF.

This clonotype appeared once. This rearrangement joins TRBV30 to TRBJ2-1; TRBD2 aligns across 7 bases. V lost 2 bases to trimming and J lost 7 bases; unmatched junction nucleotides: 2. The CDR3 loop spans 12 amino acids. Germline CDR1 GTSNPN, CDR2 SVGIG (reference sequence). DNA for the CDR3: TGTGCCTGGAGTAGTAGCGGGAATGAGCAGTTCTTC. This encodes CAWSSSGNEQFF. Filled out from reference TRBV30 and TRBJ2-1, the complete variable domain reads SQTIHQWPATLVQPVGSPLSLECTVEGTSNPNLYWYRQAAGRGLQLLFYSVGIGQISSEVPQNLSASRPQDRQFILSSKKLLLSDSGFYLCAWSSSGNEQFFGPGTRLTVL.

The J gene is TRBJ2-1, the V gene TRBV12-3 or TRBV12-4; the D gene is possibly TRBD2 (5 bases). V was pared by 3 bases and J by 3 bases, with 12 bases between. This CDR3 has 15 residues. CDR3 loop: CASSLRRGNYNEQFF. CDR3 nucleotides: TGTGCCAGCAGTTTGAGGAGAGGGAACTACAATGAGCAGTTCTTC.

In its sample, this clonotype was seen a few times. DNA for the CDR3: TGTGCCATCAGTCGGACAGGGGCCCAAGAGACCCAGTACTTC. It yields the protein CAISRTGAQETQYF. The V gene is TRBV10-3, the J gene TRBJ2-5, with 9 bases fitting TRBD1. Germline CDR1 and CDR2: ENHRY and SYGVKD. With V trimmed by 5 bases and J by 1 base, 2 bases remained unmatched. CDR3 length equals 14 residues.

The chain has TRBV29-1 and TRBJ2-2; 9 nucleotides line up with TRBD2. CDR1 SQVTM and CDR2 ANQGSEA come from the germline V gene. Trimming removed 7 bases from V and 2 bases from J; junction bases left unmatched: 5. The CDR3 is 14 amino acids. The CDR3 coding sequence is TGCAGCGCCCGCGGGAGGGGCAACACCGGGGAGCTGTTTTTT. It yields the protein CSARGRGNTGELFF.

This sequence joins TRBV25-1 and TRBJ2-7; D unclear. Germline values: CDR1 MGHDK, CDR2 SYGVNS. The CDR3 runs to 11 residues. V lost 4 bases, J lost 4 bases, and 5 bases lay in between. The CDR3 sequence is CASSGQYEQYF. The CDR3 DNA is TGTGCCAGCAGTGGCCAATACGAGCAGTACTTC.

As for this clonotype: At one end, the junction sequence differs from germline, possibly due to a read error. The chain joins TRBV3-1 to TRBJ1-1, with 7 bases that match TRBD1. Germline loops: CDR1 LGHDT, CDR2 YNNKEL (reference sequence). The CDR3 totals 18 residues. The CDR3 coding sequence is TGTACCAGCAGCCACGGGCGTGGGACAGTCCCCTCTTCGGCTGAAGCTTTCTTT. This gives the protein CTSSHGRGTVPSSAEAFF.

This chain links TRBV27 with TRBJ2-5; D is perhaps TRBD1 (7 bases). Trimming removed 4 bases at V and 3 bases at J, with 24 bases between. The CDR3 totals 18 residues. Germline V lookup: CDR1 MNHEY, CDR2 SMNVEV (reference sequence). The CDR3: CASSWTMAQRQGEETQYF. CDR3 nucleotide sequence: TGTGCCAGCAGTTGGACTATGGCTCAGCGTCAGGGGGAAGAGACCCAGTACTTC.

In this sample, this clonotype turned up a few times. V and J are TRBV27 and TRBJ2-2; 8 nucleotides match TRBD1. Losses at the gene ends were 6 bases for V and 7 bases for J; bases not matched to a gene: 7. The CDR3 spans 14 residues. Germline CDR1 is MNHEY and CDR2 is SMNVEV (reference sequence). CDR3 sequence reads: CASSRDRGIGELFF. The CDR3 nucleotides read TGTGCCAGCAGCCGCGACAGGGGAATCGGGGAGCTGTTTTTT.